These 4 T cell receptor beta chains share one sample of origin, sequenced in a study of shared clonotypes between healthy human individuals. Naive CD8 cells comprised CD45RO-negative, CCR7-positively selected cells, excluding terminally differentiated effector memory CD45RA+ cells. Assay: immunoSEQ multiplex PCR; the TCRdb copy retains only in-frame clones and omits some. Of hundreds of thousands of clones in the sample, 95% to 98% were seen once. Sample: naive CD8+ T cells sorted from blood. All receptors derive from a man aged 25 to 40 in good health.

With regard to this clone: The identical CDR3 is also encoded by other nucleotide sequences in the sample. The chain uses TRBV20-1 and TRBJ2-1; no clear D gene. The CDR3 contains 10 residues. Germline lookup yields CDR1 DFQATT and CDR2 SNEGSKA (reference sequence). Between the trimmed V and J ends, which lost 5 bases and 6 bases, there was a span of 5 bases. CDR3 residues: CSASPNEQFF. In DNA, the CDR3 is TGCAGTGCTTCCCCCAATGAGCAGTTCTTC.

The rearrangement uses TRBV29-1 and TRBJ2-1; 9 nucleotides agree with TRBD2. V gave up 6 bases and J gave up 3 bases; unmatched junction bases: 3. This CDR3 contains 13 residues. The germline V gene has CDR1 SQVTM and CDR2 ANQGSEA. CDR3 DNA sequence: TGCAGCGTGAAGACTAGCGGCTACAATGAGCAGTTCTTC. Its translation: CSVKTSGYNEQFF.

The rearrangement uses TRBV18 and TRBJ1-5; no clear D. The CDR3 length is 14 residues. V lost 1 base and J 5 bases, leaving 9 bases between the germline ends. Germline V gene data show CDR1 as KGHSH and CDR2 as LQKENI. CDR3 protein: CASSPLSGHQPQHF. Written as DNA, the CDR3 is TGTGCCAGCTCACCACTTTCTGGTCATCAGCCCCAGCATTTT.

The chain recombines TRBV20-1 with TRBJ2-1; the D gene is possibly TRBD2 (6 bases). Trimming cost V 4 bases and J 6 bases, with 7 bases left between them. Germline V CDR1 and CDR2: DFQATT, SNEGSKA (reference sequence). This CDR3 region has 11 residues. The CDR3 region is CSATTSNEQFF. In DNA, the CDR3 is TGCAGTGCTACGACTAGCAATGAGCAGTTCTTC.